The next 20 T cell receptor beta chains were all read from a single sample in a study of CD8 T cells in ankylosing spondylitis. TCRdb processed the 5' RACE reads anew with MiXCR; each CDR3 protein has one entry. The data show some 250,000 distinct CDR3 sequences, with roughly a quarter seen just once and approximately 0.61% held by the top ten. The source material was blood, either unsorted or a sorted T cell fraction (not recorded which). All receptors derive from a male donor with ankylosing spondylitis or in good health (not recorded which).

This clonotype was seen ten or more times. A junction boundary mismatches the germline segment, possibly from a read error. CDR3 bases: TGTGCCAGCAGTTACTTACCCGGGACGGAGTATCTACGCTTC. It specifies CASSYLPGTEYLRF. V and J are TRBV6-5 and TRBJ1-2; tentatively, D is TRBD1 (5 bases). The CDR3 spans 14 residues. CDR1 and CDR2 from the germline V gene are MNHEY and SVGAGI.

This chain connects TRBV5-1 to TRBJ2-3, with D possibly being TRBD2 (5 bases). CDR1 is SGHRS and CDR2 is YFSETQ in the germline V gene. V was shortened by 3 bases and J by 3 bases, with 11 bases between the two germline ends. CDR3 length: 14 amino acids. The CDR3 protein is CASSSGEGTDTQYF. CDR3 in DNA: TGCGCCAGCAGCTCCGGGGAAGGAACAGATACGCAGTATTTT.

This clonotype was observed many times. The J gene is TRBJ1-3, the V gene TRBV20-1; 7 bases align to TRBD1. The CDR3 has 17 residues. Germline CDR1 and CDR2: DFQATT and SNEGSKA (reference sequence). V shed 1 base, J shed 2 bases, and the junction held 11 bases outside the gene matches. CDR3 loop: CSARAPRQGSAGNTIYF. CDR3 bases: TGCAGTGCTAGAGCACCCCGACAGGGTTCCGCTGGAAACACCATATATTTT.

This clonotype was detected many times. The CDR3 DNA reads as TGCAGCTTTCGGACAGGGCCGGGGTATGGCTACACCTTC. It is translated as CSFRTGPGYGYTF. The chain has TRBV29-1 and TRBJ1-2, with 8 bases lining up with TRBD1. The CDR3 extends over 13 amino acids. Germline V CDR1 and CDR2: SQVTM, ANQGSEA. V was pared by 8 bases and J by 5 bases, with 10 bases of the junction left unmatched.

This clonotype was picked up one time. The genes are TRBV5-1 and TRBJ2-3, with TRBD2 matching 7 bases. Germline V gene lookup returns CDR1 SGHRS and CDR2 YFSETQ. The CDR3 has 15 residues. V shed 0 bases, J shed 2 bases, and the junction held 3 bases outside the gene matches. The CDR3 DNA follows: TGCGCCAGCAGCTTGGCAAGCGGGGTCACAGATACGCAGTATTTT. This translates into CASSLASGVTDTQYF.

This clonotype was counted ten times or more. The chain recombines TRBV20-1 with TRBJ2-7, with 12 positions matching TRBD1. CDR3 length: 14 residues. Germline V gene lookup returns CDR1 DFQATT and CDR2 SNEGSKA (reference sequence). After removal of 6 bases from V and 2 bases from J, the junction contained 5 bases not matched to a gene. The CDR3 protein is CSAPRDRGPYEQYF. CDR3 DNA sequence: TGCAGTGCGCCCCGGGACAGGGGGCCCTACGAGCAGTACTTC.

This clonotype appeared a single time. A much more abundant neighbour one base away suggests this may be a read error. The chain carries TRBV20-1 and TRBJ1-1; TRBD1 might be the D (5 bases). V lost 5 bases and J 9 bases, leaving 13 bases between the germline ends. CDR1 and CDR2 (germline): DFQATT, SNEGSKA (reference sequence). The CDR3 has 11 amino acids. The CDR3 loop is CSAPGGIKAFF. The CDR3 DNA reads TGCAGTGCTCCGGGGGGGATTAAAGCTTTCTTT.

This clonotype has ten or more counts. CDR3 nucleotide sequence: TGCAGCGTTGGGAAGCGGGGGTCCTACAATGAGCAGTTCTTC. Translating gives CSVGKRGSYNEQFF. This chain uses TRBV29-1 with TRBJ2-1; 8 bases map to TRBD2. Trimming took 4 bases from V and 1 from J; bases not matched to a gene: 3. Germline assignment: CDR1 SQVTM and CDR2 ANQGSEA. The CDR3 runs to 14 residues.

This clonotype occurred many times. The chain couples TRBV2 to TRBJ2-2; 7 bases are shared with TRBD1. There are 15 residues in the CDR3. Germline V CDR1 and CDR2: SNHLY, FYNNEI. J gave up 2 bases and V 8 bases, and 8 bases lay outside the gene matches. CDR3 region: CASLPGTVNTGELFF. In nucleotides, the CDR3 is TGTGCCAGCTTGCCCGGGACAGTCAACACCGGGGAGCTGTTTTTT.

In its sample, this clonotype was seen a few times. This CDR3 reads CASSVDAGNSPLHF. The CDR3 nucleotides read TGTGCCAGCAGCGTAGATGCAGGGAATTCACCCCTCCACTTT. The genes are TRBV9 and TRBJ1-6; D possibly corresponds to TRBD1 (5 bases). The CDR3 loop spans 14 amino acids. Germline assignment: CDR1 SGDLS and CDR2 YYNGEE. V lost 0 bases, J lost 7 bases, and 8 bases lay in between.

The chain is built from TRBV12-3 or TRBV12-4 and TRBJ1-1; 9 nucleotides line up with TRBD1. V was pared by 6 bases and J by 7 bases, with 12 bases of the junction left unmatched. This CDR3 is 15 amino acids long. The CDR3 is CASSHPGQGKSEAFF. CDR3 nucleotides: TGTGCCAGCAGCCACCCCGGACAGGGGAAGAGTGAAGCTTTCTTT.

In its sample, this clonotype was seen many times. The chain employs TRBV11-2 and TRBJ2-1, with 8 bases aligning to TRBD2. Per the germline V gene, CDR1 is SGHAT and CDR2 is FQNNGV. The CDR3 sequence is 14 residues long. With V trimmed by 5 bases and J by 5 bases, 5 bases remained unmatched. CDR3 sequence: CASSPRGGDNEQFF. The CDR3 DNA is TGTGCCAGCAGCCCTCGGGGGGGTGACAATGAGCAGTTCTTC.

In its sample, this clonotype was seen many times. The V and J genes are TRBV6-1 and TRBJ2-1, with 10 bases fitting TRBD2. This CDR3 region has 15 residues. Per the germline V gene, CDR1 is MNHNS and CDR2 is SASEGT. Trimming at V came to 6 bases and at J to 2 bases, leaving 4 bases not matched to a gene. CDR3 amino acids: CASRGTSGAYNEQFF. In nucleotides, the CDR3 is TGTGCCAGCAGGGGAACTAGCGGGGCCTACAATGAGCAGTTCTTC.

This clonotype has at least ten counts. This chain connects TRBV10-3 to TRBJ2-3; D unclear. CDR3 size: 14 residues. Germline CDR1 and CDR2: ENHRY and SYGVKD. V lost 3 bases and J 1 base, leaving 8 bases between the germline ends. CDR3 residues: CAISDGPGTDTQYF. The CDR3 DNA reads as TGTGCCATCAGTGATGGGCCGGGCACAGATACGCAGTATTTT.

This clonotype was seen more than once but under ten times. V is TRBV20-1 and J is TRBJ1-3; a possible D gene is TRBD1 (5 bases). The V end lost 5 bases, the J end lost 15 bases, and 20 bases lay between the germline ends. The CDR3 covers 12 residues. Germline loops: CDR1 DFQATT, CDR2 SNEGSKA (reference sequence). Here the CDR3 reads CSASVSGTAEYF. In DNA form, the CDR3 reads TGCAGTGCTTCCGTATCCGGGACGGCAGAATATTTT.

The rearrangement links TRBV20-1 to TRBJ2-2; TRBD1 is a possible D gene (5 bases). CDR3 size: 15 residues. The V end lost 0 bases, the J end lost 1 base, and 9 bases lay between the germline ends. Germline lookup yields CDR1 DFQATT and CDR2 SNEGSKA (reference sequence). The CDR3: CSARDGARNTGELFF. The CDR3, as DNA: TGCAGTGCTAGAGATGGGGCGAGGAACACCGGGGAGCTGTTTTTT.

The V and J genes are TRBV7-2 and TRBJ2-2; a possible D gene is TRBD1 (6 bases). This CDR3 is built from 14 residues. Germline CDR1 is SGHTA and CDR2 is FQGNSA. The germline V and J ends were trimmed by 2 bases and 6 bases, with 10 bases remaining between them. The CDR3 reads CASSLNRVAGELFF. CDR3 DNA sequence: TGTGCCAGCAGCTTAAACAGGGTCGCCGGGGAGCTGTTTTTT. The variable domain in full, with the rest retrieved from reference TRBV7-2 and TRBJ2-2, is GAGVSQSPSNKVTEKGKDVELRCDPISGHTALYWYRQSLGQGLEFLIYFQGNSAPDKSGLPSDRFSAERTGGSVSTLTIQRTQQEDSAVYLCASSLNRVAGELFFGEGSRLTVL.

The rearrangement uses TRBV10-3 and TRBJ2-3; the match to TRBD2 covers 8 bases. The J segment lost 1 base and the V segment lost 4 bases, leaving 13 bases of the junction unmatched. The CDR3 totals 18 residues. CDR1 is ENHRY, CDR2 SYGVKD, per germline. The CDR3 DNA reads TGTGCCATCAGTGGAACTCGGGAAGAGCGGGGGCGCACAGATACGCAGTATTTT. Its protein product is CAISGTREERGRTDTQYF.

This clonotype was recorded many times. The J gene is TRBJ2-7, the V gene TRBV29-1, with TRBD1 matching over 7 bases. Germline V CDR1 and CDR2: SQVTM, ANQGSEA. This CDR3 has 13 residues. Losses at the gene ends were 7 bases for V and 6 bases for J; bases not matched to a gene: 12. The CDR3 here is CSATNRGGSEQYF. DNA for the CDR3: TGCAGCGCTACGAACAGGGGTGGAAGCGAGCAGTACTTC.

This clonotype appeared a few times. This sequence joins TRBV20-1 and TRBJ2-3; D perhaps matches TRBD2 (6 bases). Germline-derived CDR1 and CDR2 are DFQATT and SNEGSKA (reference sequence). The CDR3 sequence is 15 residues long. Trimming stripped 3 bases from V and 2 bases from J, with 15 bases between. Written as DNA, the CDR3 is TGCAGTGCTAGTAATCCCGGGGGAAACACAGATACGCAGTATTTT. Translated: CSASNPGGNTDTQYF.